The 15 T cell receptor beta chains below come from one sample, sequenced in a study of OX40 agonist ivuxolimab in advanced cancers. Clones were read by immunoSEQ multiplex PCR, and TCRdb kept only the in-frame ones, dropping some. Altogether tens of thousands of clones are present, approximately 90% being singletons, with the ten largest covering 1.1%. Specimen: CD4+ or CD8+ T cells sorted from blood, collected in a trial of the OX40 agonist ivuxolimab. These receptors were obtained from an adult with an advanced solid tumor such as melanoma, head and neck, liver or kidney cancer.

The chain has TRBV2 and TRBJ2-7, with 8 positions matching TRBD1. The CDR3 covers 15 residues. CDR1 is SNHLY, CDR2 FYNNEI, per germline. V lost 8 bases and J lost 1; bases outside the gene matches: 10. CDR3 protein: CASSIDRGRSYEQYF. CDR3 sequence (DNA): TGTGCCAGCTCAATTGACAGGGGTAGGTCCTACGAGCAGTACTTC. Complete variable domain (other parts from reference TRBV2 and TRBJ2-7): EPEVTQTPSHQVTQMGQEVILRCVPISNHLYFYWYRQILGQKVEFLVSFYNNEISEKSEIFDDQFSVERPDGSNFTLKIRSTKLEDSAMYFCASSIDRGRSYEQYFGPGTRLTVT.

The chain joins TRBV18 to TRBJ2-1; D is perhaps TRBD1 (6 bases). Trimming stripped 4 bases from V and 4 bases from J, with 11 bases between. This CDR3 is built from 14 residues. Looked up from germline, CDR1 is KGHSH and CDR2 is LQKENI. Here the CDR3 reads CASSHRETYNEQFF. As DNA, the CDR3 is TGTGCCAGCTCACACAGGGAAACTTACAATGAGCAGTTCTTC.

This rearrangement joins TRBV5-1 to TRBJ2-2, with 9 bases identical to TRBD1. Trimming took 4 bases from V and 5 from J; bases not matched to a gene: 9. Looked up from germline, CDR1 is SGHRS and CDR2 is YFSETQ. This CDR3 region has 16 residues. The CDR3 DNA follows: TGCGCCAGCAGCCCACTGGGACAGGGAGGGACCGGGGAGCTGTTTTTT. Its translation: CASSPLGQGGTGELFF.

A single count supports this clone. CDR3 sequence reads: CASSLPGQGYEQYF. DNA for the CDR3: TGTGCCAGCAGCCTCCCGGGACAGGGGTACGAGCAGTACTTC. The chain is built from TRBV7-2 and TRBJ2-5, with 10 bases aligning to TRBD1. The assigned J gene may be wrong: the sequence end matches TRBJ2-7 better. This CDR3 is 14 amino acids long. CDR1 is SGHTA and CDR2 is FQGNSA in the germline V gene.

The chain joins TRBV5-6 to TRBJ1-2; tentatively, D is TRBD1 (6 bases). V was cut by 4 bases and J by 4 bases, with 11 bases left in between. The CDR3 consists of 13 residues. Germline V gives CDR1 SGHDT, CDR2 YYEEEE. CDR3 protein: CASSVPGVYGYTF. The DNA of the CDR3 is TGTGCCAGCAGCGTGCCAGGGGTCTATGGCTACACCTTC.

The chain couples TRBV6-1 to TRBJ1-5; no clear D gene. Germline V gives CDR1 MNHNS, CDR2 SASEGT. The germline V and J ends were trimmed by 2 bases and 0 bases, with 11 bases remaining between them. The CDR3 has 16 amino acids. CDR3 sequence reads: CASSETASYSNQPQHF. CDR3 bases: TGTGCCAGCAGTGAAACGGCTTCTTATAGCAATCAGCCCCAGCATTTT.

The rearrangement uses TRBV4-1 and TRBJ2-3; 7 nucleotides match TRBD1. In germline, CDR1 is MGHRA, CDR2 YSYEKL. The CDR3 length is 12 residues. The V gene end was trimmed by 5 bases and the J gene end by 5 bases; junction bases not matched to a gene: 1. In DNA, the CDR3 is TGCGCCAGCAGCACAGGGGTAGATACGCAGTATTTT. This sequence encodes CASSTGVDTQYF.

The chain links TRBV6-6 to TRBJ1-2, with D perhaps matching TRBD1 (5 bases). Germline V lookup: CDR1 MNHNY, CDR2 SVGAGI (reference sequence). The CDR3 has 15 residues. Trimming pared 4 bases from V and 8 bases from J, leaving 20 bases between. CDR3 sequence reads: CASSSSTAGSGGYTF. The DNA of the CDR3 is TGTGCCAGCAGTTCCTCGACCGCAGGGAGCGGAGGCTACACCTTC.

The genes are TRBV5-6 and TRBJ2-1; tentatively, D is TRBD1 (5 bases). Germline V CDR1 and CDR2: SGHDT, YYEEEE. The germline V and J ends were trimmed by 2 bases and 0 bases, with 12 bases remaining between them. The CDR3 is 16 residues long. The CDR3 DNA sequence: TGTGCCAGCAGCTTCCACAGGTCTAGCTCCTACAATGAGCAGTTCTTC. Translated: CASSFHRSSSYNEQFF.

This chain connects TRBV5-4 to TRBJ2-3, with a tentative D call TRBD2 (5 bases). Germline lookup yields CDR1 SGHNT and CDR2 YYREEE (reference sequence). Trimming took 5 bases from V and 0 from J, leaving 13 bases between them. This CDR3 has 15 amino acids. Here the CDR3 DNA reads TGTGCCAGCAGTGGCGGAGGAACTAGCACAGATACGCAGTATTTT. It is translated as CASSGGGTSTDTQYF.

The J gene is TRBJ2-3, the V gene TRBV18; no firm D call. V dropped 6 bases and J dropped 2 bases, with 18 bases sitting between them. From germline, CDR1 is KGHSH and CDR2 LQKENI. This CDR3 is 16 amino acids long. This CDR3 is CASSFIEVPITDTQYF. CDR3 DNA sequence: TGTGCCAGCTCCTTTATAGAGGTACCCATCACAGATACGCAGTATTTT.

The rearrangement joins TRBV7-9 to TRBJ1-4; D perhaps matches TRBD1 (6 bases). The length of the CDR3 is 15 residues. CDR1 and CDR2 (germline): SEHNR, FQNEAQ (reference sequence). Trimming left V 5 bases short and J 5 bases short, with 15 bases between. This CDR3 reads CASSPMDSHNEKLFF. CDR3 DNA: TGTGCCAGCAGCCCTATGGACAGCCACAATGAAAAACTGTTTTTT.

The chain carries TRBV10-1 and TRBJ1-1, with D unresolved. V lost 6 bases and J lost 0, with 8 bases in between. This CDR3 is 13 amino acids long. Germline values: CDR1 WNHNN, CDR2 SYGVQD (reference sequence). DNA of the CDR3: TGCGCCAGCAGCCGGGGATTGAACACTGAAGCTTTCTTT. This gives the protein CASSRGLNTEAFF.

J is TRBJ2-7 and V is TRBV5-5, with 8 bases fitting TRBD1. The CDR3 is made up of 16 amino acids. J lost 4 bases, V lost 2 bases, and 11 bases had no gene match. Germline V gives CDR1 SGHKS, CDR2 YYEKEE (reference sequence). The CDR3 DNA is TGTGCCAGCAGCTTTTTAGATGGACAGGGTAGTTACGAGCAGTACTTC. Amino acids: CASSFLDGQGSYEQYF.

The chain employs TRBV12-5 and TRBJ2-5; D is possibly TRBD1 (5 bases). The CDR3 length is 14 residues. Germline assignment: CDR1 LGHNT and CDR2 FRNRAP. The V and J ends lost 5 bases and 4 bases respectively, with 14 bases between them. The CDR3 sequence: CASGPGNIRETQYF. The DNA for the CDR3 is TGTGCTAGTGGTCCAGGGAATATACGAGAGACCCAGTACTTC.